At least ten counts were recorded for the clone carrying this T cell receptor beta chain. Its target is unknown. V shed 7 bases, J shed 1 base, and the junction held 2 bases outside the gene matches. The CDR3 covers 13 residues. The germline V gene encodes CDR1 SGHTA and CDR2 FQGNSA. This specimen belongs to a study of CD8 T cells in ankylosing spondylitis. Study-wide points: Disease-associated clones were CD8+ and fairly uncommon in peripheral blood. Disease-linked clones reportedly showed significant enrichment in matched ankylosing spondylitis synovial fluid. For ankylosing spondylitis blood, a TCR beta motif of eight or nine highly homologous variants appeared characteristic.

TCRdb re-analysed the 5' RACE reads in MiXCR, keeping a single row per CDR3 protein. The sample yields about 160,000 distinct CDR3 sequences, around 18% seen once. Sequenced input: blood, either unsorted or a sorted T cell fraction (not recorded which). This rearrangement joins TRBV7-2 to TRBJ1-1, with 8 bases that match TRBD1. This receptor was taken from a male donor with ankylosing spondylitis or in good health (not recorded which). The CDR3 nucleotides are TGTGCCAGCACCCAGGGGGCGAACACTGAAGCTTTCTTT. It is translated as CASTQGANTEAFF.